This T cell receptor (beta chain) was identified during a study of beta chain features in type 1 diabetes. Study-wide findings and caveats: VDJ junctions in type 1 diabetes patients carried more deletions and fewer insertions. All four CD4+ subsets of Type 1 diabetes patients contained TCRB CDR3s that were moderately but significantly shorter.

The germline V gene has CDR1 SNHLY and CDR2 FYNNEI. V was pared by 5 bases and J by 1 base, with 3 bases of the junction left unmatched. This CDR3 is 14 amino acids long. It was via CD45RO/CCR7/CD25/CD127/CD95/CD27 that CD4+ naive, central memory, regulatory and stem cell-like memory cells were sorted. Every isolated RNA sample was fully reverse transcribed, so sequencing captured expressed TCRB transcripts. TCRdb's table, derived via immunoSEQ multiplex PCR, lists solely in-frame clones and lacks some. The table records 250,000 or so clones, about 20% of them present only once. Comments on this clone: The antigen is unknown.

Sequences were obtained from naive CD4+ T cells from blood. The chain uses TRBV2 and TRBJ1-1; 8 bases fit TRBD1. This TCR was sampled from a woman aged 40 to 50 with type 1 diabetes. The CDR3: CASSTGQANTEAFF. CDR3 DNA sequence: TGTGCCAGCAGTACGGGACAGGCGAACACTGAAGCTTTCTTT.